This T cell receptor (beta chain) was captured in a study of T cells in Graves' hyperthyroidism and ophthalmopathy. Points from the study as a whole: Within blood appeared most thyroid clonotypes that had expanded above 0.001.

Each ophthalmopathy patient scored at least 3 on the Clinical Activity Score and at least 4 on NOSPECS grade, with duration under 3 months. Every diagnosis used clinical symptoms, serum thyroxine and TRAb, thyroid ultrasound and orbital computed tomography. TCR beta CDR3 region amplification was performed from RNA transcripts. Carried out on the TCR CDR3, a first-round RT-PCR used the HTBI primer set. Using its own MiXCR run on the multiplex PCR reads, TCRdb lists one record per CDR3 protein. The data show around 340,000 distinct CDR3 sequences, 15% to 20% seen once. The table lists this clonotype with many counts. Its matching antigen is unknown. This CDR3 contains 14 residues. Unmatched junction bases numbered 2, after V lost 3 bases and J lost 6 bases. Germline values: CDR1 KGHDR, CDR2 SFDVKD.

Sequencing was performed on blood. The chain couples TRBV24-1 to TRBJ2-2; 8 bases agree with TRBD2. The TCR was taken from a woman aged 40 to 49 with Graves' ophthalmopathy. The DNA for the CDR3 is TGTGCCACCAGTGATGGGACTAGGCCCGGGGAGCTGTTTTTT. Translated, it gives CATSDGTRPGELFF.